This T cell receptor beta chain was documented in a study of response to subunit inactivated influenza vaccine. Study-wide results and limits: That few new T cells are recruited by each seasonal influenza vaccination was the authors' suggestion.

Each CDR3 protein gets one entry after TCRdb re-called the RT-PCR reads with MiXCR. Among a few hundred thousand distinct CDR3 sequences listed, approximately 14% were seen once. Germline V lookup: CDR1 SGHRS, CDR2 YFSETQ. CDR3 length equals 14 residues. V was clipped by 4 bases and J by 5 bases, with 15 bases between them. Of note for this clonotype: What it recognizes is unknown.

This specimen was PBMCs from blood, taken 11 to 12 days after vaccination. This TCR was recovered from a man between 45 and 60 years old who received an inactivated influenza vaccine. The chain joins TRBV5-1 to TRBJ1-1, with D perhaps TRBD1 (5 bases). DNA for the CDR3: TGCGCCAGCAGCCCGGGGGGTATGGCGACTGAAGCTTTCTTT. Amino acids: CASSPGGMATEAFF.